A selection of T cell receptor beta chains follows, all from one sample in a study of beta chain features in type 1 diabetes. Clones were sequenced by immunoSEQ multiplex PCR, and TCRdb holds only the in-frame ones, with some missing. Of about 650,000 clones in the sample, over 10% were seen once. Source material: naive CD4+ T cells from blood. Receptors were obtained from a man aged 30 to 39 with type 1 diabetes. CDR3s include the opening cysteine and the closing phenylalanine or tryptophan. The D gene is left open where the match is weak. Clone size, where shown, is once, few, many, or a class for clones that have expanded.

CDR3 DNA: TGTGCCAGCAGCTTAGGCAGGGTCGACACAGATACGCAGTATTTT
CDR3 protein: CASSLGRVDTDTQYF
J gene: TRBJ2-3
clone size: NA
V gene: TRBV7-9
D gene: NA

CDR3 DNA: TGTGCCAGCAGTTCCCATCTGACAGGGGTTTATGGCTACACCTTC
CDR3 protein: CASSSHLTGVYGYTF
J gene: TRBJ1-2
clone size: NA
V gene: TRBV28
D gene: TRBD1

CDR3 DNA: TGTGCCAGCGGAGGAAATTCCTATGGCTACACCTTC
CDR3 protein: CASGGNSYGYTF
J gene: TRBJ1-2
clone size: few
V gene: TRBV2
D gene: NA

CDR3 DNA: TGTGCCAGCAGTCCCGGACAGGGGTTGAGTGAGCAGTTCTTC
CDR3 protein: CASSPGQGLSEQFF
J gene: TRBJ2-1
clone size: NA
V gene: TRBV27
D gene: TRBD1

CDR3 DNA: TGCGCCAGCAGCCACATTCCGGGACAGGGGAGCTCCTACAATGAGCAGTTCTTC
CDR3 protein: CASSHIPGQGSSYNEQFF
J gene: TRBJ2-1
clone size: NA
V gene: TRBV4-3
D gene: TRBD1

CDR3 DNA: TGTGCCAGCAGCCCTCATAATTCACCCCTCCACTTT
CDR3 protein: CASSPHNSPLHF
J gene: TRBJ1-6
clone size: NA
V gene: TRBV7-9
D gene: NA

CDR3 DNA: TGTGCCAGCAGCTTAGGGGCGTACACTTCTGGCTACACCTTC
CDR3 protein: CASSLGAYTSGYTF
J gene: TRBJ1-2
clone size: few
V gene: TRBV7-9
D gene: NA

CDR3 DNA: TGTGCCAGCAGCTTAGGAACTGGGGAGCAGTACTTC
CDR3 protein: CASSLGTGEQYF
J gene: TRBJ2-7
clone size: few
V gene: TRBV7-9
D gene: NA

CDR3 DNA: TGTGCCAGTGGGGGACGGACTAATGAAAAACTGTTTTTT
CDR3 protein: CASGGRTNEKLFF
J gene: TRBJ1-4
clone size: few
V gene: TRBV28
D gene: NA

CDR3 DNA: TGTGCCAGCAGGTGGGGACCCGACGTTAAGGGACCCCTCCACTTT
CDR3 protein: CASRWGPDVKGPLHF
J gene: TRBJ1-6
clone size: NA
V gene: TRBV6-6
D gene: NA

CDR3 DNA: TGTGCCATCAGTAAGACAGATCATACGCAGTATTTT
CDR3 protein: CAISKTDHTQYF
J gene: TRBJ2-3
clone size: NA
V gene: TRBV6-5
D gene: NA

CDR3 DNA: TGTGCCAGTAGCGGACTCGGGACAGGGAAAGATGGCTACACCTTC
CDR3 protein: CASSGLGTGKDGYTF
J gene: TRBJ1-2
clone size: few
V gene: TRBV19
D gene: TRBD1

CDR3 DNA: TGTGCCAGCAGCGTTGTGGACCCCACAGATACGCAGTATTTT
CDR3 protein: CASSVVDPTDTQYF
J gene: TRBJ2-3
clone size: NA
V gene: TRBV9
D gene: NA

CDR3 DNA: TGCAGCGTTACGACGTTGACTCCTGTAGGATATGGCTACACCTTC
CDR3 protein: CSVTTLTPVGYGYTF
J gene: TRBJ1-2
clone size: few
V gene: TRBV29-1
D gene: NA

CDR3 DNA: TGCGCCAGCTTTTCTGGCGGAGTCTTTTCCGGGGAGCTGTTTTTT
CDR3 protein: CASFSGGVFSGELFF
J gene: TRBJ2-2
clone size: NA
V gene: TRBV5-1
D gene: NA

CDR3 DNA: TGTGCCAGCAGAGGCCCAGCGGAGACCCAGTACTTC
CDR3 protein: CASRGPAETQYF
J gene: TRBJ2-5
clone size: once
V gene: TRBV6-5
D gene: NA

CDR3 DNA: TGTGCCAGCAGCAACCGTGCAGGGGTCTACAATGAGCAGTTCTTC
CDR3 protein: CASSNRAGVYNEQFF
J gene: TRBJ2-1
clone size: NA
V gene: TRBV7-8
D gene: NA

CDR3 DNA: TGTGCCAGCAGCTTAATGGAGATACAGGGCTTGGAGCAGTACTTC
CDR3 protein: CASSLMEIQGLEQYF
J gene: TRBJ2-7
clone size: few
V gene: TRBV7-2
D gene: NA

CDR3 DNA: TGTGCCAGCACCTTTAGCGGGGGGGTGTTGCCAGATACGCAGTATTTT
CDR3 protein: CASTFSGGVLPDTQYF
J gene: TRBJ2-3
clone size: NA
V gene: TRBV28
D gene: TRBD2

CDR3 DNA: TGTGCCAGCAGTATTACAGGGGGCTACTATGGCTACACCTTC
CDR3 protein: CASSITGGYYGYTF
J gene: TRBJ1-2
clone size: NA
V gene: TRBV28
D gene: TRBD1

CDR3 DNA: TGCAGCGTTTCCTCGGGGGGACAGCAAGGAGGGTATGGCTACACCTTC
CDR3 protein: CSVSSGGQQGGYGYTF
J gene: TRBJ1-2
clone size: NA
V gene: TRBV29-1
D gene: TRBD1

CDR3 DNA: TGCGCCAGCAGCTTGGGAGTATCCCAAGAGACCCAGTACTTC
CDR3 protein: CASSLGVSQETQYF
J gene: TRBJ2-5
clone size: NA
V gene: TRBV5-1
D gene: NA

CDR3 DNA: TGTGCCAGCAGCGACAGGGGGGGCAATCAGCCCCAGCATTTT
CDR3 protein: CASSDRGGNQPQHF
J gene: TRBJ1-5
clone size: NA
V gene: TRBV9
D gene: TRBD1

CDR3 DNA: TGTGCTAGTGCCGTGGGGACAGTAAGCAATCAGCCCCAGCATTTT
CDR3 protein: CASAVGTVSNQPQHF
J gene: TRBJ1-5
clone size: few
V gene: TRBV12-5
D gene: TRBD1

CDR3 DNA: TGTGCCAGCAGCTTAAGGCTCTATGGCTACACCTTC
CDR3 protein: CASSLRLYGYTF
J gene: TRBJ1-2
clone size: few
V gene: TRBV7-2
D gene: NA

CDR3 DNA: TGTGCCACCAGCAGAGGGACTTCCTCTGGAAACACCATATATTTT
CDR3 protein: CATSRGTSSGNTIYF
J gene: TRBJ1-3
clone size: NA
V gene: TRBV15
D gene: NA

CDR3 DNA: TGTGCCAGCACCTTCGACAGAGACACTGAAGCTTTCTTT
CDR3 protein: CASTFDRDTEAFF
J gene: TRBJ1-1
clone size: few
V gene: TRBV6-6
D gene: NA

CDR3 DNA: TGTGCCAGCTATAAGGGGAGAGGGGAGACCCAGTACTTC
CDR3 protein: CASYKGRGETQYF
J gene: TRBJ2-5
clone size: few
V gene: TRBV10-3
D gene: NA

CDR3 DNA: TGTGCCAGCAGCTTAGGAACAGGCTCTAGCACAGATACGCAGTATTTT
CDR3 protein: CASSLGTGSSTDTQYF
J gene: TRBJ2-3
clone size: few
V gene: TRBV11-2
D gene: NA

CDR3 DNA: TGTGCCAGCAGCGTAGACGACAGGGGGGGAGAGACCCAGTACTTC
CDR3 protein: CASSVDDRGGETQYF
J gene: TRBJ2-5
clone size: NA
V gene: TRBV9
D gene: TRBD1

CDR3 DNA: TGTGCCAGCAGCACAGGGACTAGCGGGGGGACAGATACGCAGTATTTT
CDR3 protein: CASSTGTSGGTDTQYF
J gene: TRBJ2-3
clone size: few
V gene: TRBV7-9
D gene: TRBD2

CDR3 DNA: TGTGCCATCAGTGCCCCGAGGTCCGAAGGGCTTGAGCAGTTCTTC
CDR3 protein: CAISAPRSEGLEQFF
J gene: TRBJ2-1
clone size: NA
V gene: TRBV10-3
D gene: NA

CDR3 DNA: TGTGCCTGGAACAGCGGGGTCCCAGATACGCAGTATTTT
CDR3 protein: CAWNSGVPDTQYF
J gene: TRBJ2-3
clone size: few
V gene: TRBV30
D gene: TRBD2

CDR3 DNA: TGCGCCAGCAGCCAAGATTATAGCAATCAGCCCCAGCATTTT
CDR3 protein: CASSQDYSNQPQHF
J gene: TRBJ1-5
clone size: NA
V gene: TRBV4-3
D gene: NA

CDR3 DNA: TGCGCCAGCAGCCAAGATATTAGGGGCGGCAATCAGCCCCAGCATTTT
CDR3 protein: CASSQDIRGGNQPQHF
J gene: TRBJ1-5
clone size: NA
V gene: TRBV4-3
D gene: NA

CDR3 DNA: TGCGCCAGCAGCTTGGCTAGCGGGGGGGCCAGCTCCTACAATGAGCAGTTCTTC
CDR3 protein: CASSLASGGASSYNEQFF
J gene: TRBJ2-1
clone size: NA
V gene: TRBV5-1
D gene: TRBD2

CDR3 DNA: TGCGCCAGCAGCTTGGGTCAGGCCGTGGGGGATACGCAGTATTTT
CDR3 protein: CASSLGQAVGDTQYF
J gene: TRBJ2-3
clone size: NA
V gene: TRBV5-1
D gene: NA

CDR3 DNA: TGTGCCACCAGCAGAACCCCTCGGGCCAGCACAGATACGCAGTATTTT
CDR3 protein: CATSRTPRASTDTQYF
J gene: TRBJ2-3
clone size: few
V gene: TRBV15
D gene: NA

CDR3 DNA: TGCGCCAGCAGCCAAGAGATAAGTGGGGCCAACGTCCTGACTTTC
CDR3 protein: CASSQEISGANVLTF
J gene: TRBJ2-6
clone size: NA
V gene: TRBV4-3
D gene: NA

CDR3 DNA: TGTGCCAGCAGCGTAGTGAACACAGATACGCAGTATTTT
CDR3 protein: CASSVVNTDTQYF
J gene: TRBJ2-3
clone size: few
V gene: TRBV9
D gene: NA

CDR3 DNA: TGTGCCAGCAGCCCAGTGACAGGGACAGATACGCAGTATTTT
CDR3 protein: CASSPVTGTDTQYF
J gene: TRBJ2-3
clone size: NA
V gene: TRBV7-9
D gene: TRBD1

CDR3 DNA: TGTGCCAGCAGCTTTGGCCGTCCCTCCTACGAGCAGTACTTC
CDR3 protein: CASSFGRPSYEQYF
J gene: TRBJ2-7
clone size: few
V gene: TRBV13
D gene: NA

CDR3 DNA: TGTGCCAGCAGTTTACCCCCACCCGATGAGCAGTTCTTC
CDR3 protein: CASSLPPPDEQFF
J gene: TRBJ2-1
clone size: few
V gene: TRBV27
D gene: NA

CDR3 DNA: TGTGCCAGCAGCCCCCAGAGTGGAAGCACAGATACGCAGTATTTT
CDR3 protein: CASSPQSGSTDTQYF
J gene: TRBJ2-3
clone size: NA
V gene: TRBV7-2
D gene: NA

CDR3 DNA: TGTGCCAGCAGTGAAGGGGTGTCACTCCTAACACTTGCCTACGAGCAGTACTTC
CDR3 protein: CASSEGVSLLTLAYEQYF
J gene: TRBJ2-7
clone size: NA
V gene: TRBV6-1
D gene: NA

CDR3 DNA: TGTGCCAGTAAACCCTTCCAGGGTGTCGGCCAACATGAAGCTTTCTTT
CDR3 protein: CASKPFQGVGQHEAFF
J gene: TRBJ1-1
clone size: NA
V gene: TRBV19
D gene: NA

CDR3 DNA: TGCGCCAGCAGCTTGGATATGGGACCCGCCTTGGAGGGGGAGACCCAGTACTTC
CDR3 protein: CASSLDMGPALEGETQYF
J gene: TRBJ2-5
clone size: few
V gene: TRBV5-1
D gene: NA

CDR3 DNA: TGTGCCAGCAGCGCTAGGGGACAGGGGAGCTCTGGGGCCAACGTCCTGACTTTC
CDR3 protein: CASSARGQGSSGANVLTF
J gene: TRBJ2-6
clone size: NA
V gene: TRBV9
D gene: TRBD1

CDR3 DNA: TGTGCCAGCAGCCTAGACAGGGTCCGAAGAGCTTTCTTT
CDR3 protein: CASSLDRVRRAFF
J gene: TRBJ1-1
clone size: few
V gene: TRBV14
D gene: TRBD1

CDR3 DNA: TGTGCCAGCAGTGAGCTACAGGGGACCTACGAGCAGTACTTC
CDR3 protein: CASSELQGTYEQYF
J gene: TRBJ2-7
clone size: few
V gene: TRBV6-1
D gene: TRBD1

CDR3 DNA: TGTGCCAGCAGACCCGGACAGGCGCCCCCCTACGAGCAGTACTTC
CDR3 protein: CASRPGQAPPYEQYF
J gene: TRBJ2-7
clone size: NA
V gene: TRBV2
D gene: TRBD1

CDR3 DNA: TGCAGCGTTGGAGTAGGTGCAACTAATGAAAAACTGTTTTTT
CDR3 protein: CSVGVGATNEKLFF
J gene: TRBJ1-4
clone size: NA
V gene: TRBV29-1
D gene: NA

CDR3 DNA: TGTGCCAGCAGCTCGCGGGACAGGGGATACAATGAGCAGTTCTTC
CDR3 protein: CASSSRDRGYNEQFF
J gene: TRBJ2-1
clone size: few
V gene: TRBV7-2
D gene: TRBD1

CDR3 DNA: TGCGCCAGCAGCTTGGATCTAGCGGGGCCCAGCTCCTACAATGAGCAGTTCTTC
CDR3 protein: CASSLDLAGPSSYNEQFF
J gene: TRBJ2-1
clone size: NA
V gene: TRBV5-1
D gene: TRBD2

CDR3 DNA: TGTGCCAGCAGCTCAACCGGACTCCGTCAGTTCTTC
CDR3 protein: CASSSTGLRQFF
J gene: TRBJ2-1
clone size: few
V gene: TRBV6-5
D gene: NA